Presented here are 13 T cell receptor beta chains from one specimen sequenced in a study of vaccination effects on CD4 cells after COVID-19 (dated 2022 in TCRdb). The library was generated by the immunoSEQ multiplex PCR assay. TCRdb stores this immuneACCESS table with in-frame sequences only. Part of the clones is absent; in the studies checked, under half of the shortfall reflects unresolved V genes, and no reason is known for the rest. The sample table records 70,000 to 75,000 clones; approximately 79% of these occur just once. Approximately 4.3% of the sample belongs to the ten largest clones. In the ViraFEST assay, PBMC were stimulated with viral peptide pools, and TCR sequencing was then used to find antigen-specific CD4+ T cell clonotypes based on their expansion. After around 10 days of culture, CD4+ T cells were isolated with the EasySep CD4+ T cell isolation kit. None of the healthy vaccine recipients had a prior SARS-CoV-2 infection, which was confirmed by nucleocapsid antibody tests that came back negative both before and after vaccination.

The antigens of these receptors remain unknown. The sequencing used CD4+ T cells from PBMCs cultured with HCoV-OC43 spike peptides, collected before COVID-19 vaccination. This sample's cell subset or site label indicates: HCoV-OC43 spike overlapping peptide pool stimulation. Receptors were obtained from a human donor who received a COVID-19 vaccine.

The CDR3 reads CASSRGTSGEVEQFF. The CDR3 DNA reads TGTGCCAGCAGCCGGGGGACTAGCGGAGAGGTCGAGCAGTTCTTC. The rearrangement uses TRBV9 and TRBJ2-1, with 11 bases that match TRBD2. V lost 4 bases, J lost 10 bases, and 10 bases stayed unmatched. Germline V lookup: CDR1 SGDLS, CDR2 YYNGEE. This CDR3 contains 15 residues.

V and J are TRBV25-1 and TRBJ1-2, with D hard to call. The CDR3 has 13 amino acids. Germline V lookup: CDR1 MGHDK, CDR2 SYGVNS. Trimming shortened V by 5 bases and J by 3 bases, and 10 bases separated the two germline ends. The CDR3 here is CASSNGWYYGYTF. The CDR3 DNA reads TGTGCCAGCAGTAATGGGTGGTACTATGGCTACACCTTC.

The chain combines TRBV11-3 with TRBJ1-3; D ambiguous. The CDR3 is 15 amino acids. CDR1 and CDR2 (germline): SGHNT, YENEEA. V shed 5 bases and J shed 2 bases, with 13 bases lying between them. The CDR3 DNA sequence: TGTGCCAGCAGCCTAACGGCCGACACTGGAAACACCATATATTTT. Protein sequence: CASSLTADTGNTIYF.

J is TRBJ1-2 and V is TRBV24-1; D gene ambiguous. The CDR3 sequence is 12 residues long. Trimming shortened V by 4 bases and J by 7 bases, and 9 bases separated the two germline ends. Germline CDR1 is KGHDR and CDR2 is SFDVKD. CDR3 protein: CATSDLYSGYTF. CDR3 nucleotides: TGTGCCACCAGTGACCTATACAGTGGCTACACCTTC.

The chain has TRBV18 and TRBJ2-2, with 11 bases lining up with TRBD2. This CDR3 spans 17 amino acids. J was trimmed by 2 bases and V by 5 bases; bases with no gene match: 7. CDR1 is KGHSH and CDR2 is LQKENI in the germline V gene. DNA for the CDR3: TGTGCCAGCTCATCGAACCTAGCGGGGGGTAACACCGGGGAGCTGTTTTTT. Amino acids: CASSSNLAGGNTGELFF.

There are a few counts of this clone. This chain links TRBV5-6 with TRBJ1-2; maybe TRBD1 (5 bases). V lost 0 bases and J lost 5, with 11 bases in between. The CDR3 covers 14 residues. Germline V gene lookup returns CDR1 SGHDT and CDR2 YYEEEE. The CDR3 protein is CASSLAFGGYGYTF. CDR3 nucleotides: TGTGCCAGCAGCTTGGCCTTCGGGGGGTATGGCTACACCTTC.

The CDR3 loop reads CASSPPWSTDTQYF. The CDR3 DNA follows: TGTGCCAGCAGCCCCCCGTGGAGCACAGATACGCAGTATTTT. The J gene is TRBJ2-3, the V gene TRBV14; D remains unclear. The CDR3 totals 14 residues. The germline V and J ends were trimmed by 4 bases and 0 bases, with 8 bases remaining between them. CDR1 and CDR2 (germline): SGHDN, FVKESK.

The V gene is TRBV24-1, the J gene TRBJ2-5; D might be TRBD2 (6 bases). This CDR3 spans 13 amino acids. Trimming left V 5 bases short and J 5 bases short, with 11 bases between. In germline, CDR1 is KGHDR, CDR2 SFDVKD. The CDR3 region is CATSGAGRETQYF. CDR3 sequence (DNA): TGTGCCACCAGTGGGGCGGGGCGGGAGACCCAGTACTTC.

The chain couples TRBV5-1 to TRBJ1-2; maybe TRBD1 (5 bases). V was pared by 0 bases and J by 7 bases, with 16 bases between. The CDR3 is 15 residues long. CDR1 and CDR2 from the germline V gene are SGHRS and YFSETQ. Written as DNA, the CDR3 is TGCGCCAGCAGCTTGGTGGTAGGGCAGGGAGCTGGCTACACCTTC. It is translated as CASSLVVGQGAGYTF.

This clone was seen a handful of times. The CDR3 sequence is CAWSTLAGTDTQYF. The CDR3 DNA is TGTGCCTGGAGTACGTTAGCGGGCACAGATACGCAGTATTTT. The rearrangement joins TRBV30 to TRBJ2-3; D is perhaps TRBD2 (6 bases). CDR3 length: 14 amino acids. CDR1 GTSNPN and CDR2 SVGIG come from the germline V gene (reference sequence). Trimming stripped 2 bases from V and 1 base from J, with 10 bases between.

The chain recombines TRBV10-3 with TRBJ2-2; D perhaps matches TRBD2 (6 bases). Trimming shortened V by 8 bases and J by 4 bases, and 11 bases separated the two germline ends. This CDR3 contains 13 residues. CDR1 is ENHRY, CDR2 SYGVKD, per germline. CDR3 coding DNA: TGTGCCATCCGATACGGGGGCACCGGGGAGCTGTTTTTT. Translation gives CAIRYGGTGELFF.

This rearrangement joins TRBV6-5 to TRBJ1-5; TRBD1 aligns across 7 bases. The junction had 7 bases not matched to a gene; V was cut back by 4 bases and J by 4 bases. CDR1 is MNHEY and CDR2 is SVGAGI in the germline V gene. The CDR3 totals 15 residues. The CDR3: CASSLAQGTNQPQHF. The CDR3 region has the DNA TGTGCCAGCAGTTTAGCACAGGGGACAAATCAGCCCCAGCATTTT.

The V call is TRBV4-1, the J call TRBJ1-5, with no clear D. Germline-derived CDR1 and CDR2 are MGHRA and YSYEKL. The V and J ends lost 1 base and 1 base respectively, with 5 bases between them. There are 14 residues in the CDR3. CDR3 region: CASSQGESNQPQHF. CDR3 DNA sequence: TGCGCCAGCAGCCAAGGAGAGAGCAATCAGCCCCAGCATTTT.